Below, 29 T cell receptor beta chains from the same sample are listed, as sequenced in a study of cytomegalovirus exposure and HLA in healthy donors. PCR used 60 Vbeta primers and 13 Jbeta primers. The assay was immunoSEQ multiplex PCR, and TCRdb's table has in-frame clones only and misses some. The data show 150,000 to 160,000 clones, around 84% seen once. The sequencing input was PBMCs. These receptors all stem from a woman in her thirties or forties in good health and CMV-seropositive.

The V call is TRBV2, the J call TRBJ1-1; TRBD1 matches 8 bases. After removal of 6 bases from V and 4 bases from J, the junction contained 10 bases not matched to a gene. This CDR3 region has 15 residues. CDR1 and CDR2 (germline): SNHLY, FYNNEI. The CDR3 region is CASRKTQGVSTEAFF. The DNA for the CDR3 is TGTGCCAGCAGGAAAACACAGGGGGTTAGCACTGAAGCTTTCTTT.

The chain is built from TRBV4-2 and TRBJ2-1; TRBD2 agrees at 12 bases. V trimming: 5 bases; J trimming: 7 bases; junction bases outside the gene matches: 0. Germline CDR1 LGHNA, CDR2 YNFKEQ. This CDR3 comprises 13 residues. The CDR3 DNA reads TGTGCCAGCAGCGGACTAGCGGGAAATGAGCAGTTCTTC. Its protein is CASSGLAGNEQFF.

The chain couples TRBV19 to TRBJ1-1; no clear D gene. Germline lookup yields CDR1 LNHDA and CDR2 SQIVND (reference sequence). The CDR3 has 14 amino acids. The V gene lost 2 bases and the J gene lost 7 bases, with 14 bases spanning the gap. The CDR3 coding sequence is TGTGCCAGTAGTATAACGCGAAACAGTTTTGAAGCTTTCTTT. As protein: CASSITRNSFEAFF.

This chain links TRBV29-1 with TRBJ2-7; the D is unclear. The germline V gene encodes CDR1 SQVTM and CDR2 ANQGSEA. Trimming left V 5 bases short and J 3 bases short, with 14 bases between. The CDR3 is 13 amino acids. The CDR3 region has the DNA TGCAGCGTTTCCGTCCGGGTGGACTACGAGCAGTACTTC. This translates into CSVSVRVDYEQYF.

This chain's CDR3 is CASSGQGVGETQYF. The CDR3, as DNA: TGCGCCAGCTCCGGACAGGGAGTTGGAGAGACCCAGTACTTC. The chain uses TRBV4-1 and TRBJ2-5; 8 positions match TRBD1. V shed 8 bases, J shed 4 bases, and the junction held 9 bases outside the gene matches. In germline, CDR1 is MGHRA, CDR2 YSYEKL. The CDR3 has 14 residues.

This clone appeared a few times. The chain carries TRBV5-4 and TRBJ2-3; a weak D match, TRBD2 (5 bases). V shed 3 bases and J shed 5 bases, with 16 bases lying between them. The CDR3 has 15 amino acids. Germline CDR1 and CDR2: SGHNT and YYREEE (reference sequence). The CDR3 region is CASSWGGTRRDTQYF. The CDR3 DNA reads as TGTGCCAGCAGCTGGGGTGGTACTAGAAGAGATACGCAGTATTTT.

This clone was recorded once. The chain links TRBV29-1 to TRBJ1-1, with D uncertain. The CDR3 is 13 amino acids. Germline loops: CDR1 SQVTM, CDR2 ANQGSEA. V dropped 2 bases and J dropped 6 bases, with 13 bases sitting between them. The CDR3 region has the DNA TGCAGCGTTGAAAGAAGGCAGGCCTCTGAAGCTTTCTTT. This codes for CSVERRQASEAFF. The whole variable domain, remainder taken from reference TRBV29-1 and TRBJ1-1, is SAVISQKPSRDICQRGTSLTIQCQVDSQVTMMFWYRQQPGQSLTLIATANQGSEATYESGFVIDKFPISRPNLTFSTLTVSNMSPEDSSIYLCSVERRQASEAFFGQGTRLTVV.

The chain recombines TRBV7-9 with TRBJ2-2; the D is unclear. Per germline, CDR1 SEHNR and CDR2 FQNEAQ (reference sequence). The CDR3 is 15 amino acids. V lost 2 bases, J lost 2 bases, and 9 bases lay in between. CDR3 DNA sequence: TGTGCCAGCAGCTTATCCCAGTTTAACACCGGGGAGCTGTTTTTT. It encodes CASSLSQFNTGELFF.

The chain joins TRBV11-2 to TRBJ2-5, with D perhaps matching TRBD1 (5 bases). Deletions cut 4 bases from V and 5 bases from J, with 11 bases between. Germline V gives CDR1 SGHAT, CDR2 FQNNGV. There are 13 residues in the CDR3. CDR3 in amino acids: CASSSGARETQYF. The CDR3 coding sequence is TGTGCCAGCAGCTCTGGGGCGCGGGAGACCCAGTACTTC.

The chain is built from TRBV7-3 and TRBJ1-1, with TRBD1 matching 7 bases. Looked up from germline, CDR1 is SGHTA and CDR2 is FQGTGA. The J segment lost 2 bases and the V segment lost 2 bases, leaving 5 bases of the junction unmatched. This CDR3 spans 15 amino acids. CDR3: CASSLAGTANTEAFF. The CDR3, as DNA: TGTGCCAGCAGCTTAGCAGGGACAGCCAACACTGAAGCTTTCTTT.

The gene calls are TRBV28 and TRBJ1-2; D is unclear. CDR3 size: 13 residues. Trimming cost V 3 bases and J 7 bases, with 12 bases left between them. CDR1 and CDR2 (germline): MDHEN, SYDVKM. CDR3: CASSFQLIGGYTF. DNA for the CDR3: TGTGCCAGCAGTTTTCAACTAATTGGTGGCTACACCTTC.

The chain is built from TRBV5-4 and TRBJ1-1; TRBD1 agrees at 8 bases. The germline gives CDR1 SGHNT, CDR2 YYREEE (reference sequence). After removal of 3 bases from V and 4 bases from J, the junction contained 8 bases not matched to a gene. The CDR3 has 15 amino acids. The CDR3 DNA reads as TGTGCCAGCAGCTGGACAGGGCAGGGAACCACTGAAGCTTTCTTT. Amino acid sequence: CASSWTGQGTTEAFF.

This rearrangement joins TRBV7-8 to TRBJ2-1; 8 bases line up with TRBD1. This CDR3 spans 14 amino acids. Germline CDR1 SGHVS, CDR2 FQNEAQ. V trimming: 8 bases; J trimming: 3 bases; junction bases outside the gene matches: 6. CDR3 bases: TGTGCCAGCCGAAGGACAGGGAGCTACAATGAGCAGTTCTTC. Translated: CASRRTGSYNEQFF.

This chain links TRBV4-1 with TRBJ2-7; 7 bases are a match to TRBD2. With V trimmed by 4 bases and J by 4 bases, 10 bases remained unmatched. The germline CDR1 and CDR2 sequences are MGHRA and YSYEKL. The CDR3 has 15 residues. The DNA for the CDR3 is TGCGCCAGCAGCCGCCCGGGGGGAGTGGGATACGAGCAGTACTTC. Translated, it gives CASSRPGGVGYEQYF.

This clone was seen once. This rearrangement joins TRBV7-3 to TRBJ2-1; 13 positions agree with TRBD2. Germline V gene lookup returns CDR1 SGHTA and CDR2 FQGTGA. The CDR3 extends over 17 amino acids. Trimming took 5 bases from V and 8 from J; bases not matched to a gene: 12. This CDR3 is CASSLRLAGGLSDEQFF. The CDR3 nucleotides are TGTGCCAGCAGCCTGAGACTAGCGGGAGGCTTGTCGGATGAGCAGTTCTTC.

The chain is built from TRBV27 and TRBJ1-2; TRBD1 is a possible D gene (6 bases). Germline-derived CDR1 and CDR2 are MNHEY and SMNVEV (reference sequence). CDR3 length: 14 amino acids. Trimming pared 8 bases from V and 6 bases from J, leaving 19 bases between. This CDR3 is CASQTGGGGHGYTF. In nucleotides, the CDR3 is TGTGCCAGCCAAACCGGGGGCGGGGGGCATGGCTACACCTTC.

This chain uses TRBV5-1 with TRBJ2-7, with TRBD2 matching over 9 bases. This CDR3 is built from 15 residues. V shed 1 base, J shed 4 bases, and the junction held 6 bases outside the gene matches. CDR1 and CDR2 (germline): SGHRS, YFSETQ. The CDR3 DNA reads as TGCGCCAGCAGCTTGCTGACTAGCGGATTTTACGAGCAGTACTTC. Translating it yields CASSLLTSGFYEQYF.

This rearrangement joins TRBV19 to TRBJ2-5; 14 bases map to TRBD2. The CDR3 runs to 15 residues. Per germline, CDR1 LNHDA and CDR2 SQIVND (reference sequence). The V gene end was trimmed by 6 bases and the J gene end by 4 bases; junction bases not matched to a gene: 4. The CDR3 is CASRLTSGRVETQYF. CDR3 nucleotides: TGTGCCAGTAGGCTGACTAGCGGGAGGGTAGAGACCCAGTACTTC.

In this sample, this clone turned up once. V and J are TRBV5-1 and TRBJ2-5; 7 positions match TRBD2. Trimming took 3 bases from V and 4 from J; bases not matched to a gene: 3. Germline loops: CDR1 SGHRS, CDR2 YFSETQ. The CDR3 totals 13 residues. DNA for the CDR3: TGCGCCAGCAGCTGGCGGGAGTCAGAGACCCAGTACTTC. The encoded protein is CASSWRESETQYF.

The chain links TRBV28 to TRBJ2-7, with TRBD2 matching 8 bases. This CDR3 has 16 amino acids. Germline CDR1 is MDHEN and CDR2 is SYDVKM. V shed 5 bases, J shed 0 bases, and the junction held 9 bases outside the gene matches. Here the CDR3 reads CASSKSGGVFSYEQYF. Written as DNA, the CDR3 is TGTGCCAGCAGTAAAAGCGGGGGCGTCTTCTCCTACGAGCAGTACTTC.

The rearrangement joins TRBV19 to TRBJ2-3; the match to TRBD2 covers 8 bases. With V trimmed by 5 bases and J by 6 bases, 10 bases remained unmatched. CDR3 length: 15 amino acids. Germline V CDR1 and CDR2: LNHDA, SQIVND (reference sequence). CDR3 nucleotides: TGTGCCAGTAGTTCTGGACTAGCCGGGGAGGATACGCAGTATTTT. Residues: CASSSGLAGEDTQYF.

V usage is TRBV5-6 and J usage is TRBJ2-3; TRBD2 matches 7 bases. The germline V gene has CDR1 SGHDT and CDR2 YYEEEE. The V segment lost 0 bases and the J segment 1 base; nucleotides outside the gene matches: 2. This CDR3 spans 15 amino acids. The CDR3 nucleotides read TGTGCCAGCAGCTTGGAGCTAGCGGGCACAGATACGCAGTATTTT. Its translation is CASSLELAGTDTQYF. The entire variable domain, with the rest obtained from reference TRBV5-6 and TRBJ2-3, is as follows: DAGVTQSPTHLIKTRGQQVTLRCSPKSGHDTVSWYQQALGQGPQFIFQYYEEEERQRGNFPDRFSGHQFPNYSSELNVNALLLGDSALYLCASSLELAGTDTQYFGPGTRLTVL.

Only one count was recorded for this clone. The chain recombines TRBV30 with TRBJ1-1; TRBD1 is a possible D gene (6 bases). Germline loops: CDR1 GTSNPN, CDR2 SVGIG (reference sequence). V lost 1 base, J lost 1 base, and 19 bases lay in between. The CDR3 length is 17 residues. CDR3 nucleotide sequence: TGTGCCTGGAGTGCCCACCCTCCGACAGGAAAGAACACTGAAGCTTTCTTT. This sequence encodes CAWSAHPPTGKNTEAFF.

This chain uses TRBV18 with TRBJ2-1; D is uncertain. V shed 4 bases and J shed 0 bases, with 10 bases lying between them. Germline V gene data show CDR1 as KGHSH and CDR2 as LQKENI. The CDR3 is 15 amino acids. The CDR3 DNA follows: TGTGCCAGCTCACGGGTAGCAGACTCCTACAATGAGCAGTTCTTC. The encoded protein is CASSRVADSYNEQFF. Full variable domain (remainder filled in from reference TRBV18 and TRBJ2-1): NAGVMQNPRHLVRRRGQEARLRCSPMKGHSHVYWYRQLPEEGLKFMVYLQKENIIDESGMPKERFSAEFPKEGPSILRIQQVVRGDSAAYFCASSRVADSYNEQFFGPGTRLTVL.

The V call is TRBV11-3, the J call TRBJ2-1, with TRBD2 matching over 11 bases. V lost 1 base to trimming and J lost 1 base; unmatched junction nucleotides: 6. The CDR3 is 18 residues long. CDR1 is SGHNT, CDR2 YENEEA, per germline. CDR3: CASSLGTLAGGSYNEQFF. The CDR3 DNA reads TGTGCCAGCAGCTTAGGCACCCTAGCGGGAGGTTCCTACAATGAGCAGTTCTTC. Supplemented by reference TRBV11-3 and TRBJ2-1, the full variable domain reads EAGVVQSPRYKIIEKKQPVAFWCNPISGHNTLYWYLQNLGQGPELLIRYENEEAVDDSQLPKDRFSAERLKGVDSTLKIQPAELGDSAVYLCASSLGTLAGGSYNEQFFGPGTRLTVL.

This sequence joins TRBV11-1 and TRBJ2-7, with 10 bases matching TRBD2. The CDR3 is made up of 16 amino acids. Germline loops: CDR1 SGHAT, CDR2 FQDESV (reference sequence). Trimming at V came to 2 bases and at J to 3 bases, leaving 7 bases not matched to a gene. As DNA, the CDR3 is TGTGCCAGCAGCTTAAGGTTGGCTAGCGGGAGCTACGAGCAGTACTTC. Protein: CASSLRLASGSYEQYF.

The chain joins TRBV2 to TRBJ1-2, with TRBD1 identical over 8 bases. The ends lost 5 bases at V and 8 bases at J; junction bases unmatched: 19. Germline loops: CDR1 SNHLY, CDR2 FYNNEI. This CDR3 is 17 amino acids long. The CDR3 sequence is CASSLAPGQVLSRGYTF. Written as DNA, the CDR3 is TGTGCCAGCAGTTTGGCTCCGGGACAGGTCCTCAGTCGGGGCTACACCTTC. The whole variable domain, filled in from reference TRBV2 and TRBJ1-2, reads EPEVTQTPSHQVTQMGQEVILRCVPISNHLYFYWYRQILGQKVEFLVSFYNNEISEKSEIFDDQFSVERPDGSNFTLKIRSTKLEDSAMYFCASSLAPGQVLSRGYTFGSGTRLTVV.

The chain recombines TRBV5-1 with TRBJ1-6; D is unclear. Germline V gene sequence: CDR1 SGHRS, CDR2 YFSETQ. This CDR3 has 17 residues. V dropped 4 bases and J dropped 0 bases, with 14 bases sitting between them. The DNA for the CDR3 is TGCGCCAGCAGCCAACGCCCCGGGAGCTCCTATAATTCACCCCTCCACTTT. It is translated as CASSQRPGSSYNSPLHF.

The chain links TRBV30 to TRBJ1-2; TRBD1 matches at 7 bases. Germline V gives CDR1 GTSNPN, CDR2 SVGIG (reference sequence). This CDR3 region has 14 residues. After removal of 4 bases from V and 5 bases from J, the junction contained 10 bases not matched to a gene. The CDR3 nucleotides read TGTGCCTGGATGGACAGACCACAGGGGTATGGCTACACCTTC. Encoded protein: CAWMDRPQGYGYTF.